This TCR beta chain appears in the sequencing data of a study of T cell responses to AZD1222 COVID-19 vaccine. Study-level results: Possibly, clonal diversity was underestimated; donors were largely white British and included more females. Receipt of two AZD1222 doses was followed by a rise in Spike-specific TCR breadth and depth.

Points on this clone: Its specificity is unknown.

Sequenced by immunoSEQ multiplex PCR; TCRdb stores in-frame clones only, minus some. The sample lists 100,000 to 150,000 clones, about nine tenths occurring once. Trimming shortened V by 1 base and J by 5 bases, and 6 bases separated the two germline ends. The CDR3 consists of 14 residues. Germline CDR1 MNHEY, CDR2 SMNVEV (reference sequence). The chain recombines TRBV27 with TRBJ1-6; no definite D call. The specimen comprised peripheral blood, sampled on day 0 of AZD1222 vaccination. This receptor was obtained from an adult in good health. The CDR3 DNA reads TGTGCCAGCAGTTTATATAATCATAATTCACCCCTCCACTTT. This gives the protein CASSLYNHNSPLHF.